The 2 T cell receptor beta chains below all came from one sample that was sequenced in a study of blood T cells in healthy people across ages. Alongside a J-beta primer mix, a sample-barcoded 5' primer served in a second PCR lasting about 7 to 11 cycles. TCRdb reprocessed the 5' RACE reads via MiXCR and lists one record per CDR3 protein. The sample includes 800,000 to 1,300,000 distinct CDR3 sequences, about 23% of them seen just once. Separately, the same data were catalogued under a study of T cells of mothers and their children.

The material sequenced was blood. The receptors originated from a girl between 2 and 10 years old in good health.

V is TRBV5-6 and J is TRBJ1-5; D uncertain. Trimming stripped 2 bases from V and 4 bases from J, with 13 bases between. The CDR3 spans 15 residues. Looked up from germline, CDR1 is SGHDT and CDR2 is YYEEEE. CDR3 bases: TGTGCCAGCAGCTTATACAGAGATAGTAATCAGCCCCAGCATTTT. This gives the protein CASSLYRDSNQPQHF.

CDR3 sequence (DNA): TGTGCCAGCAGTTTAGCGCTCCGGGGGGGGGAGCAGTTCTTC. This sequence encodes CASSLALRGGEQFF. The rearrangement links TRBV12-3 or TRBV12-4 to TRBJ2-1; 8 positions agree with TRBD2. The J segment lost 10 bases and the V segment lost 0 bases, leaving 5 bases of the junction unmatched. This CDR3 is built from 14 residues.